This paragraph reports one T cell receptor beta chain. The record originates from a study of shared T cell receptors in the human thymus. Germline V gene data show CDR1 as GTSNPN and CDR2 as SVGIG (reference sequence). The CDR3 totals 13 residues. With V trimmed by 2 bases and J by 7 bases, 6 bases remained unmatched. Libraries were prepared by immunoSEQ multiplex PCR; TCRdb keeps only in-frame clonotypes and omits some of them. The sample records approximately 730,000 clones, approximately 85% being singletons. This same sample was also taken into another study, of human thymus T cells. According to that study: Corrective surgery for congenital heart defects was being performed on the healthy Finnish infants who were the donors. The study used thymus tissue resected during corrective heart surgery. Related research described strongly overlapping thymic repertoires in unrelated people.

The material sequenced was thymocytes. The receptor's source is a girl in the first two years of life with a congenital heart defect. The gene calls are TRBV30 and TRBJ1-2; 8 bases match TRBD1. CDR3 sequence reads: CAWSYRTGLGYTF. Here the CDR3 DNA reads TGTGCCTGGAGTTACCGGACAGGGCTTGGCTACACCTTC.